Detailed here is one T cell receptor beta chain. The sample comes from a study of blood T cell repertoires in COVID-19. The overall study: Acute-phase and convalescent COVID-19 samples originated in the United States, Italy and Spain.

V was clipped by 8 bases and J by 5 bases; unmatched bases: 23. The CDR3 length is 19 residues. Germline V gene lookup returns CDR1 MRHNA and CDR2 SNTAGT. Per the original data handling: Nucleated cell number was recorded as an estimate derived from reference gene primer amplification. Using immunoSEQ multiplex PCR, the repertoire was profiled, and TCRdb retains in-frame clones only, with some absent. That table is the source of V, J and clone size, and D and trimming were worked out from the DNA. The data show some 320,000 clones, with 65% to 90% seen just once and around 7.2% held by the top ten. The sequenced sample consisted of peripheral blood. This TCR was sampled from a human donor in a cohort sampled during active COVID-19. The chain is built from TRBV6-4 and TRBJ2-5; 10 bases fit TRBD1. The CDR3 reads CASLKPLPSGTGARETQYF. CDR3 sequence (DNA): TGTGCCAGCTTAAAACCCCTGCCCTCCGGGACAGGGGCGAGGGAGACCCAGTACTTC.